This T cell receptor (beta chain) was retrieved from a study of T-cell memory formation after mild COVID-19. Study-wide background: TCR clusters largely stayed donor specific. Study observations and caveats: Among contracting clones, CD4+ were mainly CM/EM and CD8+ enriched in EMRA. Clones that contracted from day 15 to 85 had balanced CD4/CD8; later expanders were CD4+ biased. Pre-infection memory carried some responding clones, suggesting that cross-reactive memory joined.

The CDR3 spans 14 residues. V lost 3 bases to trimming and J lost 8 bases, with 14 bases between them. The V gene's germline CDR1 is SGHAT and CDR2 FQNNGV. This clonotype was observed a few times. Its antigen is unidentified. Each CDR3 protein gets one entry after TCRdb re-called the 5' RACE reads with MiXCR. The sample has around 450,000 distinct CDR3 sequences, about 20% seen once. The chain recombines TRBV11-2 with TRBJ2-1; D uncertain. The sequenced material came from PBMCs or a T cell subset sorted from them (not recorded which). The receptor comes from an adult woman who had mild COVID-19 (a few samples of this study predate the infection). Cell type and time point are not known. The CDR3 here is CASSFNQADDEQFF. In nucleotides, the CDR3 is TGTGCCAGCAGCTTTAACCAGGCGGACGATGAGCAGTTCTTC.